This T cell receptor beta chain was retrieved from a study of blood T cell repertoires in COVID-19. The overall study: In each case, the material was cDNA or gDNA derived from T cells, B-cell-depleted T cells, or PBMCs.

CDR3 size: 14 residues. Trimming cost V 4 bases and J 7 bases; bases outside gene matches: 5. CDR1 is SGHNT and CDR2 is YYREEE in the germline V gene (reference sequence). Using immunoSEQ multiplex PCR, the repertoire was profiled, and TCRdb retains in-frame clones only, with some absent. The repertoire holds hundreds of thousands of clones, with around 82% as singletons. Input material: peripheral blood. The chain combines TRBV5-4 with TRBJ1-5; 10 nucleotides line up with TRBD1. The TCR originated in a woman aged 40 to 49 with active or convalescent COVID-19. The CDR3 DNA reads TGTGCCAGCAGCCGACAGGGGGCAGGGCAGCCCCAGCATTTT. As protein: CASSRQGAGQPQHF.